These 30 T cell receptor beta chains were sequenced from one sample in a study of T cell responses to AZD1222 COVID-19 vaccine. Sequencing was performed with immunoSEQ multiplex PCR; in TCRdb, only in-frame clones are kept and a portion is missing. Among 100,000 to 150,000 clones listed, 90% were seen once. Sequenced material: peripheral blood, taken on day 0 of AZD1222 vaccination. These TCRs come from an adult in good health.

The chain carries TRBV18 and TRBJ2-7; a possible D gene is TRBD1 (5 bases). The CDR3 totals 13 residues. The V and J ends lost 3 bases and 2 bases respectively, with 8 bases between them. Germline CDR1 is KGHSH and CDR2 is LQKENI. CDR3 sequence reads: CASSPQDTYEQYF. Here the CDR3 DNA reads TGTGCCAGCTCACCCCAGGACACCTACGAGCAGTACTTC.

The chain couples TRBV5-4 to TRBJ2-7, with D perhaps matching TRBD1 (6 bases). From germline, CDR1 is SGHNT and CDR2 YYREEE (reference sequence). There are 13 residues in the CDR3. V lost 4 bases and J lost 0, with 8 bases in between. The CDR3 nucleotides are TGTGCCAGCAGCAGGGACATCTCCTACGAGCAGTACTTC. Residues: CASSRDISYEQYF.

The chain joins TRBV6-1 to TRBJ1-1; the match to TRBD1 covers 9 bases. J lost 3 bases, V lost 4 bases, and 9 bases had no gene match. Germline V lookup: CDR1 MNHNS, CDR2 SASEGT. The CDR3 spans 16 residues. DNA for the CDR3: TGTGCCAGCAGTGCCTTAACAGGGGGCTGGGACACTGAAGCTTTCTTT. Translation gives CASSALTGGWDTEAFF.

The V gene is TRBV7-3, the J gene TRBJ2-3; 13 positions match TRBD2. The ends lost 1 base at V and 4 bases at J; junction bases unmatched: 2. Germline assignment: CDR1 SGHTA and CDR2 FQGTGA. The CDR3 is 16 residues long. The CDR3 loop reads CASSLRLAGGSDTQYF. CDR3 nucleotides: TGTGCCAGCAGCTTAAGACTAGCGGGGGGTTCAGATACGCAGTATTTT.

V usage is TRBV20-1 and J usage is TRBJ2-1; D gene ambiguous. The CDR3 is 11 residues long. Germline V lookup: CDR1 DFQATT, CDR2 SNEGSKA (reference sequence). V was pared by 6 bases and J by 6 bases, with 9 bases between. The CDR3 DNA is TGCAGTGCCTCCCGAGGCAATGAGCAGTTCTTC. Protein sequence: CSASRGNEQFF.

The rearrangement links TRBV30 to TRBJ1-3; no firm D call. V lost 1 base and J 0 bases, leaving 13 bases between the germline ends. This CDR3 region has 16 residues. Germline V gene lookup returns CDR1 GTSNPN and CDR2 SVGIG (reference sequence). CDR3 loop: CAWSARGWNSGNTIYF. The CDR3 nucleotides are TGTGCCTGGAGTGCTCGTGGTTGGAACTCTGGAAACACCATATATTTT.

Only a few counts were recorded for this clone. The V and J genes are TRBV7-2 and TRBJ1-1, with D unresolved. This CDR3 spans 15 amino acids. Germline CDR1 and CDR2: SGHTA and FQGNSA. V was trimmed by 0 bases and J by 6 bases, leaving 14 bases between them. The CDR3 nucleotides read TGTGCCAGCAGCTTAGCATTCCGACTCGGGTCTGAAGCTTTCTTT. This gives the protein CASSLAFRLGSEAFF.

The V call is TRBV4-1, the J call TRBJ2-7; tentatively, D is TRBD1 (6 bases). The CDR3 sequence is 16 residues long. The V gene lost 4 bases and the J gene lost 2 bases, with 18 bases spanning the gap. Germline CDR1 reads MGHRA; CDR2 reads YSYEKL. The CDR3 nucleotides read TGCGCCAGCAGCCGCCTTTCCGGGACACCGACCTACGAGCAGTACTTC. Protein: CASSRLSGTPTYEQYF.

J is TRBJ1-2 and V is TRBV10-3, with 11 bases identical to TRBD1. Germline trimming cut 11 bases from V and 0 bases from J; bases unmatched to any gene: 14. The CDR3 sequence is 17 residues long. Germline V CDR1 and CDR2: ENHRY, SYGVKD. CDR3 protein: CAARAGQGASANYGYTF. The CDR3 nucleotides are TGTGCCGCACGGGCAGGACAGGGGGCGAGTGCTAACTATGGCTACACCTTC.

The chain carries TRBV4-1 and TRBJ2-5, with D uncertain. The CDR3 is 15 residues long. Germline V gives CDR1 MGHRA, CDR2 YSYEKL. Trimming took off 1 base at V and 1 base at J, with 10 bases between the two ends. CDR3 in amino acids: CASSQVGVSQETQYF. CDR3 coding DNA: TGCGCCAGCAGCCAAGTCGGAGTCAGCCAAGAGACCCAGTACTTC.

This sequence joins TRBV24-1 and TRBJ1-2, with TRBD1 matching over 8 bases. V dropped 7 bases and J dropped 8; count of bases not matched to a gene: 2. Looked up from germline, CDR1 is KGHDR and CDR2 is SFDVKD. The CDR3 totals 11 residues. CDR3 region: CATSRGLGYTF. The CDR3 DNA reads TGTGCCACCAGCAGGGGGCTGGGCTACACCTTC.

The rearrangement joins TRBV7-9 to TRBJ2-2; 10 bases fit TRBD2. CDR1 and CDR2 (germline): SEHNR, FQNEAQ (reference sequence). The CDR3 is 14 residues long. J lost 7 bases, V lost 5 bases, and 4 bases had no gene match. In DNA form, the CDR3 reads TGTGCCAGCAGCCTCCTAGCGGGGGTCGGGGAGCTGTTTTTT. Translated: CASSLLAGVGELFF.

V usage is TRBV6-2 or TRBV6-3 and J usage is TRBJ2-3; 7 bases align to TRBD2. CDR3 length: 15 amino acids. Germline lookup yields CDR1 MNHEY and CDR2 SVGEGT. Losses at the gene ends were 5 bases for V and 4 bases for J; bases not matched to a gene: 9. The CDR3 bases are TGTGCCAGCAGTCACCACGCGGGGAGGGCAGATACGCAGTATTTT. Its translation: CASSHHAGRADTQYF.

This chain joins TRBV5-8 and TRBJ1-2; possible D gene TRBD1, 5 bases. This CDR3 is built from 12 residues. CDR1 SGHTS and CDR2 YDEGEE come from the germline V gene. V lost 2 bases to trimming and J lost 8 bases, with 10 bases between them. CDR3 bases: TGTGCCAGCAGCTTTGGAGAGGGGGGCTACACCTTC. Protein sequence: CASSFGEGGYTF.

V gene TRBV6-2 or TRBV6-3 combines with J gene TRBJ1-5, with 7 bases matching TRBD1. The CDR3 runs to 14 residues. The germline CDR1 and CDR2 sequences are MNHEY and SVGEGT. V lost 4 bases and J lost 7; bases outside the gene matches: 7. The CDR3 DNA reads TGTGCCAGCAGTTTAACGACAGGGTGGCAGCCCCAGCATTTT. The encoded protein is CASSLTTGWQPQHF.

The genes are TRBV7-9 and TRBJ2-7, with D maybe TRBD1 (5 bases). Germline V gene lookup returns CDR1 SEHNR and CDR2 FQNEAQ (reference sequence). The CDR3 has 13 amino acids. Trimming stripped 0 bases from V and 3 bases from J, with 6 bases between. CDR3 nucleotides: TGTGCCAGCAGCTTAGCAGGGGTCTACGAGCAGTACTTC. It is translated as CASSLAGVYEQYF.

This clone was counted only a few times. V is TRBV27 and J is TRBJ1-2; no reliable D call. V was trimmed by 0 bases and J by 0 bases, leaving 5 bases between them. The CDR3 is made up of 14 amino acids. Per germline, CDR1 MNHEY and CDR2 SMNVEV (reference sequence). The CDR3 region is CASSLSRSNYGYTF. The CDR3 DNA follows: TGTGCCAGCAGTTTATCGCGATCTAACTATGGCTACACCTTC.

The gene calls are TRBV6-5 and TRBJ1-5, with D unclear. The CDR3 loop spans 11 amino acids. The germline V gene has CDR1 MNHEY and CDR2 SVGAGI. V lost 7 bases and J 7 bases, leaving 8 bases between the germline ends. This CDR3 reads CASTVLQPQHF. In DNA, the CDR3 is TGTGCCAGCACCGTCTTACAGCCCCAGCATTTT.

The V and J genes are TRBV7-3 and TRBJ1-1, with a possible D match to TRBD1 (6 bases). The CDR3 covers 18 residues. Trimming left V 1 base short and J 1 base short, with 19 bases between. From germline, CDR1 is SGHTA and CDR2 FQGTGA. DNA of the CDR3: TGTGCCAGCAGCTTAAGGCAGGGGAGAGAAGGAAAGAACACTGAAGCTTTCTTT. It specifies CASSLRQGREGKNTEAFF. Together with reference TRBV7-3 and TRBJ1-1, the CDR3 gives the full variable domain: GAGVSQTPSNKVTEKGKYVELRCDPISGHTALYWYRQSLGQGPEFLIYFQGTGAADDSGLPNDRFFAVRPEGSVSTLKIQRTERGDSAVYLCASSLRQGREGKNTEAFFGQGTRLTVV.

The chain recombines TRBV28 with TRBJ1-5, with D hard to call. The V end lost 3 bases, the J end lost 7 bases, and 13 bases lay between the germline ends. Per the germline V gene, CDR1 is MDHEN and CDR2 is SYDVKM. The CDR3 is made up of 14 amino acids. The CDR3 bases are TGTGCCAGCAGTTTGGACGGCGCACGGCAGCCCCAGCATTTT. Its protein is CASSLDGARQPQHF.

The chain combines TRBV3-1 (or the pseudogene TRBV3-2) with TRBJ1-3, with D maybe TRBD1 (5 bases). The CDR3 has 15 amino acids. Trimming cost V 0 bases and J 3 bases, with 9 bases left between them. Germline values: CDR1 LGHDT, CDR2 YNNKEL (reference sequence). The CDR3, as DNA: TGTGCCAGCAGCCAAGATCGAGGGGATGGAAACACCATATATTTT. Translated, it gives CASSQDRGDGNTIYF.

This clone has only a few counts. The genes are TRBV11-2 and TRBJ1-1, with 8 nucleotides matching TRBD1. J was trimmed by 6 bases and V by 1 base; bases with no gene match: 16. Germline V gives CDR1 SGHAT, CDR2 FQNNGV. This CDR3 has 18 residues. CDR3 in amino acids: CASSLGRGRGPGNAEAFF. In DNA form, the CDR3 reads TGTGCCAGCAGCTTAGGAAGGGGCAGGGGGCCAGGAAACGCTGAAGCTTTCTTT. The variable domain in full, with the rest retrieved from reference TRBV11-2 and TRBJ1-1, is EAGVAQSPRYKIIEKRQSVAFWCNPISGHATLYWYQQILGQGPKLLIQFQNNGVVDDSQLPKDRFSAERLKGVDSTLKIQPAKLEDSAVYLCASSLGRGRGPGNAEAFFGQGTRLTVV.

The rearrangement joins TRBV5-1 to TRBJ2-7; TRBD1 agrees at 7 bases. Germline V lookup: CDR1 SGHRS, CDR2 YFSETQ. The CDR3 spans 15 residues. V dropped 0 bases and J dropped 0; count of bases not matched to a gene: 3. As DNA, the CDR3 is TGCGCCAGCAGCTTGGCGGGACAGAACTCCTACGAGCAGTACTTC. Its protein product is CASSLAGQNSYEQYF.

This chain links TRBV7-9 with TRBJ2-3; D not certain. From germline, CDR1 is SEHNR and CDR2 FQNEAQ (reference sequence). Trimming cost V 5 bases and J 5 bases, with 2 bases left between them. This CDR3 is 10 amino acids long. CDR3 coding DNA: TGTGCCAGCAGCCTAGATACGCAGTATTTT. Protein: CASSLDTQYF.

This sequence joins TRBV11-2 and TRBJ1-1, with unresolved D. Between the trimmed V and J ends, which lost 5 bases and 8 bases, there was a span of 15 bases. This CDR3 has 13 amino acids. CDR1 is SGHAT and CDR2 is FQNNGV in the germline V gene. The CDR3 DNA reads TGTGCCAGCAGCCTAATAGAAGACTACGAAGCTTTCTTT. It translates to CASSLIEDYEAFF.

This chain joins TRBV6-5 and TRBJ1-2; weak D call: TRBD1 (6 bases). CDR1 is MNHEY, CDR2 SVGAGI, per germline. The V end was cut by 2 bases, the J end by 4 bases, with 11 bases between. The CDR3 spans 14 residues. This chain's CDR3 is CASSYKDRFYGYTF. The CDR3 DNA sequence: TGTGCCAGCAGTTACAAGGACAGATTCTATGGCTACACCTTC.

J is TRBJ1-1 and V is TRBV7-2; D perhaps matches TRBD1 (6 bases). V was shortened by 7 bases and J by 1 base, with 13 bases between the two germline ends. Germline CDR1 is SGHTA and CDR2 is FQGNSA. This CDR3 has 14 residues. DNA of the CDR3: TGTGCCAGCAAGGGGGGGGTAGCGAACACTGAAGCTTTCTTT. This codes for CASKGGVANTEAFF.

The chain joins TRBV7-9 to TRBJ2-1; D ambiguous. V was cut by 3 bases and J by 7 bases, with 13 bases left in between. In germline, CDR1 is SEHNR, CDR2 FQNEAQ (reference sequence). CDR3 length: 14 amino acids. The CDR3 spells CASSFAPHSNEQFF. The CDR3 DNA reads TGTGCCAGCAGCTTTGCTCCCCACTCTAATGAGCAGTTCTTC.

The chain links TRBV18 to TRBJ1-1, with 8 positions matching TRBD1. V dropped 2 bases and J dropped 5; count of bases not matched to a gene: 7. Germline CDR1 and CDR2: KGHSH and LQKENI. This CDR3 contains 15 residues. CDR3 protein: CASSPDGQGGTEAFF. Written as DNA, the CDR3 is TGTGCCAGCTCACCAGACGGACAGGGAGGGACTGAAGCTTTCTTT.

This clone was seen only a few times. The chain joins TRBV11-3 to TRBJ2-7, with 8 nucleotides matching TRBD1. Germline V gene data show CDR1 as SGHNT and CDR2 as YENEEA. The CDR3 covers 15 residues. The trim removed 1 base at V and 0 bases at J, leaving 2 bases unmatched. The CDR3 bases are TGTGCCAGCAGCTTAGGACAGGGGATCTCCTACGAGCAGTACTTC. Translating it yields CASSLGQGISYEQYF.